Listed below are T cell receptor beta chains from one sample, sequenced in a study of T cell repertoires in cytomegalovirus infection. No antigen is known for these receptors. TCRdb ran MiXCR on the reads and lists one entry per CDR3 protein. The sample comprises some 920,000 distinct CDR3 sequences, 30% to 40% of which are singletons, and under 15% rests with the top ten. The sample here was cultured CD8+ T cells from PBMCs, taken from culture after CMV antigen stimulation. Source of these receptors: a human donor in good health (CMV status not recorded). Some clones in this sample may be carry-over from other donors' samples. The CDR3 runs from the conserved cysteine through the conserved F or W. The D gene is left open where the match is weak. Clone size is not always given. Where it is, it says once, few, many or a class for expanded clones.

>TRBJ2-5|NA|TRBV12-3/TRBV12-4|NA
TGTGCCAGCAGTTTAACGCAGAACCGACAAGAGACCCAGTACTTC
CASSLTQNRQETQYF
>TRBJ1-6|many|TRBV12-3/TRBV12-4|NA
TGTGCCAGCAGTTTACAGGGGAAGCACTATAATTCACCCCTCCACTTT
CASSLQGKHYNSPLHF
>TRBJ1-1|NA|TRBV28|NA
TGTGCCAGCAGTTTAAGGGGGTGGGATACTGAAGCTTTCTTT
CASSLRGWDTEAFF
>TRBJ2-1|few|TRBV6-5|TRBD2
TGTGCCAGCCGGATGAGTGTAAGCGGGGTCTACAATGAGCAGTTCTTC
CASRMSVSGVYNEQFF
>TRBJ1-1|NA|TRBV10-2|NA
TGCGCCAGCAGTGAGGGTATCACTGAAGCTTTCTTT
CASSEGITEAFF
>TRBJ2-7|NA|TRBV6-6|TRBD2
TGTGCCAGCAGTTACTCTCTAGCGGGGGGTCACGAGCAGTACTTC
CASSYSLAGGHEQYF
>TRBJ1-2|NA|TRBV29-1|NA
TGCAGCGTTGTATCGGCGGACTATGGCTACACCTTC
CSVVSADYGYTF
>TRBJ2-3|NA|TRBV9|NA
TGTGCCAGCAGCTCCCAAAACTCAGGAGCGGATACGCAGTATTTT
CASSSQNSGADTQYF
>TRBJ2-3|many|TRBV7-8|NA
TGTGCCAGCAGCTGGAGGGACAGACAAACAGATACGCAGTATTTT
CASSWRDRQTDTQYF
>TRBJ1-2|NA|TRBV6-2/TRBV6-3|NA
TGTGCCAGCAGTTACGAGGGACAACGGAACACCTTC
CASSYEGQRNTF
>TRBJ1-5|few|TRBV28|NA
TGTGCCAGCTTTTCCACCCAGGAAAGCAATCAGCCCCAGCATTTT
CASFSTQESNQPQHF
>TRBJ2-1|NA|TRBV9|TRBD2
TGTGCCAGCAGCGTAGTAGGTCTAGCGGGGTCCTACAATGAGCAGTTCTTC
CASSVVGLAGSYNEQFF
>TRBJ2-7|NA|TRBV20-1|NA
TGCAGTGCTAGAGACCGACGACATAACGACTACGAGCAGTACTTC
CSARDRRHNDYEQYF
>TRBJ2-3|NA|TRBV5-4|NA
TGTGCCAGCCCCGGGCTCCACACAGATACGCAGTATTTT
CASPGLHTDTQYF
>TRBJ2-5|NA|TRBV6-1|TRBD1
TGTGCCAGCAGTGAAGAAACGAGGGGGCGCGATCAAGAGACCCAGTACTTC
CASSEETRGRDQETQYF
>TRBJ2-7|NA|TRBV2|TRBD2
TGTGCCGGAGAGCGGGGGGGCGACGAGCAGTACTTC
CAGERGGDEQYF
>TRBJ2-1|NA|TRBV24-1|TRBD2
TGTGCCACCAGTGATCCGACTAGCGGGGGAACGTATGAGCAGTTCTTC
CATSDPTSGGTYEQFF
>TRBJ1-1|few|TRBV4-1|TRBD1
TGCGCCAGCAGCCAAGATCCCCAGGGGGCTGAAGCTTTCTTT
CASSQDPQGAEAFF
>TRBJ2-1|many|TRBV7-2|TRBD2
TGTGCCAGCAGCTTGGGCCTAGCGGGGGGGTTGGTTGAGCAGTTCTTC
CASSLGLAGGLVEQFF
>TRBJ2-1|many|TRBV12-3/TRBV12-4|NA
TGTGCCAGCAGTCCGGGGGTTGAGCAGTTCTTC
CASSPGVEQFF
>TRBJ2-1|NA|TRBV7-3|TRBD2
TGTGCCAGCAGCTTACCGGGGGGAAAGCAGTTCTTC
CASSLPGGKQFF
>TRBJ1-5|NA|TRBV12-5|NA
TGTGCTAGTGGGGAGGGAGGCGGTCAGCCCCAGCATTTT
CASGEGGGQPQHF
>TRBJ2-1|few|TRBV4-3|NA
TGCGCCAGCAGCCATGCCCTGGGGACCTACAATGAGCAGTTCTTC
CASSHALGTYNEQFF
>TRBJ1-2|NA|TRBV6-5|NA
TGTGCCAGCAGTTACGGGGGGCACAGCTATGGCTACACCTTC
CASSYGGHSYGYTF
>TRBJ1-6|many|TRBV7-6|TRBD1
TGTGCCAGCAGCTTGCGGCTCATGGACAGGAATTCACCCCTCCACTTT
CASSLRLMDRNSPLHF
>TRBJ1-1|NA|TRBV12-3/TRBV12-4|NA
TGTGCCAGCAGTTCCTTCAGACTGGGGGATACTGAAGCTTTCTTT
CASSSFRLGDTEAFF
>TRBJ1-5|many|TRBV7-2|NA
TGTGCCAGCAGCTACACAGGGAAGGAGGGCAATCAGCCCCAGCATTTT
CASSYTGKEGNQPQHF
>TRBJ1-1|few|TRBV29-1|TRBD1
TGCAGCGTTGCGTCAAGGGGGCGCGTGGGCACTGAAGCTTTCTTT
CSVASRGRVGTEAFF
>TRBJ1-2|NA|TRBV29-1|NA
TGCAGCGTTGGGGAACAGGGTCCCTATGGCTACACCTTC
CSVGEQGPYGYTF
>TRBJ1-2|NA|TRBV6-1|NA
TGTGCCAGCAGTTCCCTGGACAATCCTAACTATGGCTACACCTTC
CASSSLDNPNYGYTF
>TRBJ1-5|NA|TRBV5-1|NA
TGCGCCAGCAGCTTGGTCCCTGCAGGCGGAAATCAGCCCCAGCATTTT
CASSLVPAGGNQPQHF
>TRBJ1-5|few|TRBV23-1|NA
TGCGCCAGCAGTCAAGGCCTGGACAGCTTTTTTTATAGCAATCAGCCCCAGCATTTT
CASSQGLDSFFYSNQPQHF
>TRBJ2-7|NA|TRBV7-9|TRBD1
TGTGCCAGCAGCTCCTCCGGAACAGGGGAATACGAGCAGTACTTC
CASSSSGTGEYEQYF
>TRBJ2-6|NA|TRBV29-1|NA
TGCAGCGTTCTTTCTAGGAAGGAGGGCCCGAGGGGGGCCAACGTCCTGACTTTC
CSVLSRKEGPRGANVLTF
>TRBJ2-1|NA|TRBV6-6|TRBD1
TGTGCCAGCAGTCCCCGGGACAGGGGGCTCTCCTACAATGAGCAGTTCTTC
CASSPRDRGLSYNEQFF
>TRBJ1-2|few|TRBV28|NA
TGTGCCAGCAGTTTGGTCCGTCAAGCCTATGGCTACACCTTC
CASSLVRQAYGYTF
>TRBJ2-2|NA|TRBV6-2/TRBV6-3|TRBD1
TGTGCCAGCAGTCCAAGGGGGACAGTGAACACCGGGGAGCTGTTTTTT
CASSPRGTVNTGELFF
>TRBJ1-6|NA|TRBV5-4|NA
TGTGCCAGCAGCTTGGGGCTCAACCTACCCCTCCACTTT
CASSLGLNLPLHF
>TRBJ1-1|NA|TRBV27|NA
TGTGCCAGCAGGGACCGGACGAACGCTGAAGCTTTCTTT
CASRDRTNAEAFF
>TRBJ2-1|few|TRBV6-1|NA
TGTGCCAGCACCCCGAACCTTTACAATGAGCAGTTCTTC
CASTPNLYNEQFF
>TRBJ1-1|NA|TRBV5-4|TRBD1
TGTGCCAGCAGCTGGGACAGGGGGCTAGATTTGATGAACACTGAAGCTTTCTTT
CASSWDRGLDLMNTEAFF
>TRBJ2-2|few|TRBV10-3|TRBD2
TGTGCCACACTAGCGGAAAACACCGGGGAGCTGTTTTTT
CATLAENTGELFF
>TRBJ2-3|many|TRBV11-2|TRBD1
TGTGCCAGCAGGACAGGGACCCTGCATACGCAGTATTTT
CASRTGTLHTQYF
>TRBJ2-2|NA|TRBV14|TRBD1
TGTGCCAGCAGCCAAGACAGGGGGCTCGGCACCGGGGAGCTGTTTTTT
CASSQDRGLGTGELFF
>TRBJ2-5|few|TRBV14|NA
TGTGCCAGCAGCCAAGAATTTGGAGGGTACGAGACCCAGTACTTC
CASSQEFGGYETQYF
>TRBJ2-5|NA|TRBV2|NA
TGTGCCATCGCGGGACATTCAGCGCAAGAGACCCAGTACTTC
CAIAGHSAQETQYF
>TRBJ1-6|few|TRBV12-3/TRBV12-4|TRBD1
TGTGCCAGCAGTTTAGCGCGGGCAGGGGGCTATTCACCCCTCCACTTT
CASSLARAGGYSPLHF
>TRBJ1-5|NA|TRBV6-1|TRBD1
TGTGCCAGCAGTGACCCTGGACAGGGGTCCTTCAATCAGCCCCAGCATTTT
CASSDPGQGSFNQPQHF